The rows below give T cell receptor beta chains drawn from one sample of a study of blood T cells in healthy people across ages. One entry per CDR3 protein, called by TCRdb with MiXCR from the 5' RACE reads. The table records some 900,000 distinct CDR3 sequences, approximately 49% of them present only once. Sample: blood. The receptor source for this set is a man under 40 in good health. Both conserved end residues are part of each CDR3. The D gene is left open where the match is weak. Clone size, where shown, is once, few, many, or a class for clones that have expanded.

j_call: TRBJ2-5; d_call: TRBD2; v_call: TRBV11-2; clone_size: .; cdr3_aa: CASSRKSISGGGSGEQETQYF; cdr3_nt: TGTGCCAGCAGCCGAAAGTCGATCAGCGGGGGCGGATCCGGGGAACAAGAGACCCAGTACTTC
j_call: TRBJ2-7; d_call: TRBD1; v_call: TRBV20-1; clone_size: few; cdr3_aa: CSARLGQGANEQYF; cdr3_nt: TGCAGTGCTAGGCTGGGACAGGGGGCAAACGAGCAGTACTTC
j_call: TRBJ1-6; d_call: .; v_call: TRBV12-3/TRBV12-4; clone_size: .; cdr3_aa: CASSLPGYGPLHF; cdr3_nt: TGTGCCAGCAGTTTACCCGGTTATGGGCCCCTCCACTTT
j_call: TRBJ2-7; d_call: TRBD2; v_call: TRBV28; clone_size: few; cdr3_aa: CASETSGYEQYF; cdr3_nt: TGTGCCAGTGAGACTAGCGGCTACGAGCAGTACTTC
j_call: TRBJ1-4; d_call: .; v_call: TRBV5-1; clone_size: .; cdr3_aa: CASSSSGGGNEKLFF; cdr3_nt: TGCGCCAGCAGCTCAAGTGGGGGAGGTAATGAAAAACTGTTTTTT
j_call: TRBJ1-2; d_call: TRBD1; v_call: TRBV30; clone_size: .; cdr3_aa: CAWSVQGTYGYTF; cdr3_nt: TGTGCCTGGAGTGTACAGGGGACATATGGCTACACCTTC
j_call: TRBJ2-7; d_call: .; v_call: TRBV9; clone_size: .; cdr3_aa: CASSVEQSSYEQYF; cdr3_nt: TGTGCCAGCAGCGTAGAACAGTCCTCCTACGAGCAGTACTTC
j_call: TRBJ2-3; d_call: .; v_call: TRBV6-5; clone_size: .; cdr3_aa: CASSRLTGFTDTQYF; cdr3_nt: TGTGCCAGCAGTCGACTCACGGGGTTCACAGATACGCAGTATTTT
j_call: TRBJ1-6; d_call: .; v_call: TRBV6-5; clone_size: few; cdr3_aa: CASRSDGSYNSPLHF; cdr3_nt: TGTGCCAGCAGGAGTGACGGGTCATATAATTCACCCCTCCACTTT
j_call: TRBJ2-5; d_call: .; v_call: TRBV27; clone_size: .; cdr3_aa: CASSLSLRETQYF; cdr3_nt: TGTGCCAGCAGTTTATCCCTTCGGGAGACCCAGTACTTC
j_call: TRBJ1-2; d_call: TRBD1; v_call: TRBV27; clone_size: .; cdr3_aa: CAGSLGTGRLGYTF; cdr3_nt: TGTGCCGGCAGTTTGGGGACAGGGCGCCTAGGCTACACCTTC
j_call: TRBJ2-7; d_call: TRBD1; v_call: TRBV4-1; clone_size: .; cdr3_aa: CASSQGAGTAGTYEQYF; cdr3_nt: TGCGCCAGCAGCCAGGGGGCCGGGACAGCAGGAACCTACGAGCAGTACTTC
j_call: TRBJ1-4; d_call: TRBD1; v_call: TRBV5-1; clone_size: .; cdr3_aa: CASREDRGPGEKLFF; cdr3_nt: TGCGCCAGCCGGGAAGACAGGGGCCCGGGCGAAAAACTGTTTTTT
j_call: TRBJ1-6; d_call: .; v_call: TRBV7-2; clone_size: few; cdr3_aa: CASSPDRGGNSPLHF; cdr3_nt: TGTGCCAGCAGCCCCGATCGGGGAGGAAATTCACCCCTCCACTTT
j_call: TRBJ2-3; d_call: TRBD2; v_call: TRBV7-9; clone_size: few; cdr3_aa: CASSSEGLAGAETTDTQYF; cdr3_nt: TGTGCCAGCAGCTCCGAAGGTCTAGCGGGGGCTGAGACCACAGATACGCAGTATTTT
j_call: TRBJ2-1; d_call: .; v_call: TRBV12-3/TRBV12-4; clone_size: once; cdr3_aa: CASSLLGGQTYNEQFF; cdr3_nt: TGTGCCAGCAGTTTGTTGGGGGGCCAGACCTACAATGAGCAGTTCTTC
j_call: TRBJ2-6; d_call: .; v_call: TRBV30; clone_size: .; cdr3_aa: CALDRSGVNVLTF; cdr3_nt: TGTGCCCTAGATAGGTCTGGGGTCAACGTCCTGACTTTC
j_call: TRBJ2-7; d_call: .; v_call: TRBV4-3; clone_size: many; cdr3_aa: CASSQDTAVVSYNEQYF; cdr3_nt: TGCGCCAGCAGCCAAGATACCGCAGTAGTGTCCTACAATGAGCAGTACTTC
j_call: TRBJ2-5; d_call: .; v_call: TRBV7-8; clone_size: .; cdr3_aa: CASRIGQETQYF; cdr3_nt: TGTGCCAGCAGGATAGGCCAAGAGACCCAGTACTTC
j_call: TRBJ2-1; d_call: TRBD2; v_call: TRBV7-9; clone_size: .; cdr3_aa: CASSTELAGGSNEQFF; cdr3_nt: TGTGCCAGCAGCACCGAACTAGCGGGGGGGAGTAATGAGCAGTTCTTC
j_call: TRBJ1-2; d_call: .; v_call: TRBV6-5; clone_size: .; cdr3_aa: CASSVAEGVFYGYTF; cdr3_nt: TGTGCCAGCAGCGTAGCGGAGGGGGTGTTCTATGGCTACACCTTC
j_call: TRBJ1-5; d_call: TRBD1; v_call: TRBV27; clone_size: .; cdr3_aa: CASSGDSDQPQHF; cdr3_nt: TGTGCCAGCAGTGGGGACAGTGATCAGCCCCAGCATTTT
j_call: TRBJ2-3; d_call: TRBD2; v_call: TRBV5-1; clone_size: .; cdr3_aa: CASSLGLAATPATDTQYF; cdr3_nt: TGCGCCAGCAGCTTGGGACTAGCGGCTACCCCTGCCACAGATACGCAGTATTTT
j_call: TRBJ2-2; d_call: .; v_call: TRBV29-1; clone_size: .; cdr3_aa: CSVESSGATGELFF; cdr3_nt: TGCAGCGTTGAATCGTCAGGGGCCACCGGGGAGCTGTTTTTT
j_call: TRBJ1-2; d_call: TRBD1; v_call: TRBV29-1; clone_size: .; cdr3_aa: CSGRQGNYGYTF; cdr3_nt: TGCAGCGGACGACAGGGTAACTATGGCTACACCTTC
j_call: TRBJ1-6; d_call: .; v_call: TRBV30; clone_size: .; cdr3_aa: CAWKNRLSSYNSPLHF; cdr3_nt: TGTGCCTGGAAAAACAGGCTGAGCTCCTATAATTCACCCCTCCACTTT
j_call: TRBJ2-4; d_call: TRBD1; v_call: TRBV2; clone_size: once; cdr3_aa: CASRAGTGMGKNIQYF; cdr3_nt: TGTGCCAGCAGGGCCGGGACAGGGATGGGGAAAAACATTCAGTACTTC
j_call: TRBJ2-3; d_call: TRBD2; v_call: TRBV9; clone_size: .; cdr3_aa: CASSDHGGSTDTQYF; cdr3_nt: TGTGCCAGCAGCGACCACGGGGGGAGCACAGATACGCAGTATTTT
j_call: TRBJ2-1; d_call: TRBD2; v_call: TRBV29-1; clone_size: .; cdr3_aa: CSVNSGGAYNEQFF; cdr3_nt: TGCAGCGTTAATAGCGGGGGGGCTTACAATGAGCAGTTCTTC
j_call: TRBJ2-5; d_call: .; v_call: TRBV5-1; clone_size: .; cdr3_aa: CASSQLDSDGETQYF; cdr3_nt: TGCGCCAGCAGCCAACTGGACTCGGACGGGGAGACCCAGTACTTC
j_call: TRBJ2-2; d_call: .; v_call: TRBV6-6; clone_size: .; cdr3_aa: CASSYSRGELFF; cdr3_nt: TGTGCCAGCAGTTACTCGAGGGGGGAGCTGTTTTTT
j_call: TRBJ2-1; d_call: .; v_call: TRBV12-3/TRBV12-4; clone_size: .; cdr3_aa: CASSTDRPSSYNEQFF; cdr3_nt: TGTGCCAGCAGTACAGACAGACCAAGCTCCTACAATGAGCAGTTCTTC
j_call: TRBJ2-7; d_call: .; v_call: TRBV3-1; clone_size: .; cdr3_aa: CASSQHGRYEQYF; cdr3_nt: TGTGCCAGCAGCCAACACGGGCGTTACGAGCAGTACTTC
j_call: TRBJ2-5; d_call: .; v_call: TRBV10-3; clone_size: few; cdr3_aa: CAIRLGQPLGEQYF; cdr3_nt: TGTGCCATCAGGCTCGGACAGCCCCTTGGGGAGCAGTACTTC
j_call: TRBJ2-7; d_call: .; v_call: TRBV20-1; clone_size: few; cdr3_aa: CSARDPQPAAYEQYF; cdr3_nt: TGCAGTGCTAGAGATCCACAGCCCGCCGCCTACGAGCAGTACTTC
j_call: TRBJ2-2; d_call: .; v_call: TRBV9; clone_size: .; cdr3_aa: CASSPGGMNTGELFF; cdr3_nt: TGTGCCAGCAGCCCCGGTGGGATGAACACCGGGGAGCTGTTTTTT
j_call: TRBJ2-7; d_call: TRBD1; v_call: TRBV29-1; clone_size: .; cdr3_aa: CSVAIGQGDYEQYF; cdr3_nt: TGCAGCGTTGCAATCGGACAGGGCGACTACGAGCAGTACTTC